At least ten counts were recorded for the clone carrying this T cell receptor beta chain. The source of the blood RNA was unsorted whole blood, and germline DNA was extracted as well. This sample is part of a study of tumor-infiltrating lymphocytes in primary liver carcinoma. A constant-region primer served to make TCR beta cDNA from roughly 500 ng total RNA. Three nested multiplex PCR rounds, a slightly modified ARM-PCR method, built the TCR beta libraries. Investigators reported that the first two PCR rounds, at 10 cycles each, used TRBV1-TRBV30 forward primers with a C-beta reverse primer. TCRdb processed the multiplex PCR reads anew with MiXCR; each CDR3 protein has one entry. The repertoire holds some 180,000 distinct CDR3 sequences, with 60% as singletons. V lost 5 bases and J lost 5, with 19 bases in between. The CDR3 runs to 16 residues. Germline-derived CDR1 and CDR2 are SGHAT and FQNNGV.

Sequencing was performed on peripheral blood. The chain employs TRBV11-2 and TRBJ2-1, with D possibly called TRBD1 or TRBD2 (5 bases each). The sequence came from a man aged 40-50 years with primary liver carcinoma and hepatitis B virus infection. The CDR3 sequence: CASSHPTGQSDNEQFF. The CDR3 nucleotides read TGTGCCAGCAGCCACCCGACGGGGCAGTCCGACAATGAGCAGTTCTTC. Using reference TRBV11-2 and TRBJ2-1 for the parts outside the CDR3, the full variable domain is EAGVAQSPRYKIIEKRQSVAFWCNPISGHATLYWYQQILGQGPKLLIQFQNNGVVDDSQLPKDRFSAERLKGVDSTLKIQPAKLEDSAVYLCASSHPTGQSDNEQFFGPGTRLTVL.